The rows below give T cell receptor beta chains drawn from one sample of a study of blood T cells in healthy people across ages. Each CDR3 protein gets one entry after TCRdb re-called the 5' RACE reads with MiXCR. The data show around 800,000 distinct CDR3 sequences, 62% seen once. Sequences were obtained from blood. All receptors come from a man between 25 and 39 years old in good health. Both conserved end residues are part of each CDR3. A D gene is named only where the DNA matches it firmly. Rows may omit the clone size; those that give it use once, few, many or a size class.

V	size	J	D	CDR3	DNA
TRBV15	NA	TRBJ2-3	TRBD1	CATSKDRATDTQYF	TGTGCCACCAGCAAGGACAGGGCGACAGATACGCAGTATTTT
TRBV20-1	many	TRBJ1-1	NA	CSAQDTMNTEAFF	TGCAGTGCCCAAGACACCATGAACACTGAAGCTTTCTTT
TRBV25-1	NA	TRBJ2-2	TRBD1	CASSEWGRGLIGELFF	TGTGCCAGCAGTGAATGGGGCAGGGGGCTAATCGGGGAGCTGTTTTTT
TRBV4-3	few	TRBJ1-6	NA	CASSQDSGRNSPLHF	TGCGCCAGCAGCCAAGATTCAGGCAGGAATTCACCCCTCCACTTT
TRBV20-1	NA	TRBJ2-5	NA	CSASRGPAETQYF	TGCAGTGCTAGTCGGGGGCCCGCAGAGACCCAGTACTTC
TRBV4-3	few	TRBJ2-7	NA	CASSQVLGAVNEQYF	TGCGCCAGCAGCCAAGTGTTGGGGGCAGTTAACGAGCAGTACTTC
TRBV20-1	few	TRBJ1-4	TRBD1	CSAREQGSEKLFF	TGCAGTGCTAGAGAACAGGGGAGTGAAAAACTGTTTTTT
TRBV3-1	once	TRBJ2-1	TRBD2	CASSGRAGRTYNEQFF	TGTGCCAGCAGCGGACGAGCGGGGCGGACCTACAATGAGCAGTTCTTC
TRBV20-1	NA	TRBJ2-1	NA	CSARDLGWSPNEQFF	TGCAGTGCTAGAGACTTGGGCTGGTCCCCCAATGAGCAGTTCTTC
TRBV3-1	NA	TRBJ1-2	TRBD1	CASSPGTAKLYGYTF	TGTGCCAGCAGCCCGGGGACAGCAAAACTCTATGGCTACACCTTC
TRBV20-1	few	TRBJ2-1	TRBD2	CSARGTSGDYNEQFF	TGCAGTGCTAGAGGCACTAGCGGGGACTACAATGAGCAGTTCTTC
TRBV6-5	NA	TRBJ2-1	TRBD2	CASSHQGSGGLREQFF	TGTGCCAGCAGTCACCAGGGGAGCGGGGGCCTCAGGGAGCAGTTCTTC
TRBV7-2	NA	TRBJ2-3	NA	CASSLVAASRYTDTQYF	TGTGCCAGCAGCTTAGTCGCAGCTTCGAGATACACAGATACGCAGTATTTT
TRBV6-4	NA	TRBJ2-3	TRBD2	CASSDGGGASDTQYF	TGTGCCAGCAGTGACGGCGGGGGGGCCTCAGATACGCAGTATTTT
TRBV12-3/TRBV12-4	NA	TRBJ1-6	TRBD1	CASSLRGRLGSPLHF	TGTGCCAGCAGTTTAAGGGGGCGTTTAGGTTCACCCCTCCACTTT
TRBV7-9	many	TRBJ1-6	NA	CASSFGGGSGSPLHF	TGTGCCAGCAGCTTTGGTGGGGGAAGCGGTTCACCCCTCCACTTT
TRBV18	few	TRBJ1-4	NA	CASSPQQGYEKLFF	TGTGCCAGCTCACCACAACAGGGTTACGAAAAACTGTTTTTT
TRBV20-1	NA	TRBJ2-1	NA	CSARSSAAYNEQFF	TGCAGTGCTAGGTCTAGCGCAGCCTACAATGAGCAGTTCTTC
TRBV6-2/TRBV6-3	NA	TRBJ2-1	NA	CASSYSRANEQFF	TGTGCCAGCAGTTACTCGAGAGCAAATGAGCAGTTCTTC
TRBV20-1	NA	TRBJ2-7	TRBD1	CSAGTGTASYEQYF	TGCAGTGCTGGAACCGGGACAGCCTCCTACGAGCAGTACTTC
TRBV29-1	once	TRBJ2-1	NA	CSVEALGISTEQFF	TGCAGCGTTGAAGCCTTGGGGATAAGTACTGAGCAGTTCTTC
TRBV20-1	NA	TRBJ2-3	NA	CSARDPASRITDTQYF	TGCAGTGCTAGAGACCCAGCCTCTAGGATCACAGATACGCAGTATTTT
TRBV12-3/TRBV12-4	few	TRBJ2-1	TRBD1	CASRTGVNNEQFF	TGTGCCAGCCGGACAGGGGTTAACAATGAGCAGTTCTTC
TRBV28	NA	TRBJ1-1	NA	CASSDYPEAFF	TGTGCCAGCAGCGACTATCCTGAAGCTTTCTTT
TRBV4-2	once	TRBJ1-5	NA	CASSQEKAERGSNQPQHF	TGTGCCAGCAGCCAAGAAAAAGCTGAAAGGGGGAGCAATCAGCCCCAGCATTTT
TRBV29-1	once	TRBJ2-4	TRBD1	CSVEEGAGGSSYEQYF	TGCAGCGTTGAAGAGGGGGCAGGGGGAAGTTCCTACGAACAGTACTTC
TRBV9	few	TRBJ1-2	NA	CASSGDTSNYGYTF	TGTGCCAGCAGCGGAGACACCTCTAACTATGGCTACACCTTC
TRBV15	NA	TRBJ2-3	NA	CATSTGETSTDTQYF	TGTGCCACCAGCACGGGTGAAACTAGCACAGATACGCAGTATTTT
TRBV2	NA	TRBJ2-5	TRBD2	CASSSSGGFYELYF	TGTGCCAGCAGTTCTAGCGGGGGGTTCTACGAGCTGTACTTC
TRBV5-1	NA	TRBJ2-5	NA	CASSPLDPTLGGETQYF	TGCGCCAGCAGCCCCCTGGACCCCACTCTCGGCGGGGAGACCCAGTACTTC
TRBV7-8	NA	TRBJ2-1	NA	CASSLGQQPSYNEQFF	TGTGCCAGCAGCTTAGGGCAGCAACCCTCCTACAATGAGCAGTTCTTC
TRBV5-1	many	TRBJ2-7	TRBD1	CASSSGQRGRSYEQYF	TGCGCCAGCAGCTCGGGACAAAGGGGGCGTTCCTACGAGCAGTACTTC
TRBV15	many	TRBJ2-7	TRBD1	CATSTGQGEDEQYF	TGTGCCACCAGCACTGGACAGGGGGAGGACGAGCAGTACTTC
TRBV7-9	few	TRBJ2-7	NA	CASSSVSGEQYF	TGTGCCAGCAGCTCCGTCTCGGGCGAGCAGTACTTC
TRBV29-1	NA	TRBJ1-1	NA	CSGLNVRNTEAFF	TGCAGCGGGCTAAATGTCAGGAACACTGAAGCTTTCTTT
TRBV29-1	many	TRBJ1-2	NA	CSVVGPQGNYGYTF	TGCAGCGTTGTTGGGCCCCAGGGTAACTATGGCTACACCTTC
TRBV5-1	NA	TRBJ2-1	TRBD2	CASSLVGAGGQNEQFF	TGCGCCAGCAGCTTGGTGGGCGCGGGGGGGCAGAATGAGCAGTTCTTC
TRBV29-1	NA	TRBJ2-3	TRBD2	CSVEEGGSTDTQYF	TGCAGCGTTGAAGAGGGGGGGTCCACAGATACGCAGTATTTT
TRBV12-3/TRBV12-4	few	TRBJ2-7	NA	CASSPGQGRGYEQYF	TGTGCCAGCAGCCCCGGACAAGGGAGGGGGTACGAGCAGTACTTC
TRBV20-1	NA	TRBJ1-2	NA	CSASFGTMGYGYTF	TGCAGTGCTAGTTTCGGGACAATGGGCTATGGCTACACCTTC
TRBV6-1	NA	TRBJ2-5	TRBD1	CASRFLPGQGNQETQYF	TGTGCCAGCAGATTTCTTCCGGGACAGGGGAATCAAGAGACCCAGTACTTC
TRBV3-1	few	TRBJ2-3	NA	CASSQDVASADTQYF	TGTGCCAGCAGCCAAGATGTAGCGTCCGCAGATACGCAGTATTTT
TRBV27	NA	TRBJ1-2	NA	CASSSLGLGAYGYTF	TGTGCCAGCAGTTCCTTAGGACTCGGGGCTTATGGCTACACCTTC
TRBV7-9	once	TRBJ2-2	TRBD2	CASSPGGFANTGELFF	TGTGCCAGCAGCCCCGGGGGGTTCGCGAACACCGGGGAGCTGTTTTTT
TRBV20-1	few	TRBJ1-3	NA	CSVFVSPPNTIYF	TGCAGTGTGTTCGTCTCACCCCCAAACACCATATATTTT
TRBV6-2/TRBV6-3	NA	TRBJ2-7	NA	CASHLDWNSEQYF	TGTGCCAGCCATCTGGACTGGAACTCCGAGCAGTACTTC
TRBV20-1	NA	TRBJ2-3	TRBD2	CSATSSGVISDTQYF	TGCAGTGCTACCTCTAGCGGGGTAATTTCAGATACGCAGTATTTT
TRBV20-1	NA	TRBJ1-6	NA	CSASITGRTENSPLHF	TGCAGTGCTAGTATAACCGGACGGACAGAAAATTCACCCCTCCACTTT
TRBV28	NA	TRBJ1-1	NA	CASSLHSRGTEAFF	TGTGCCAGCAGTTTACACTCAAGGGGCACTGAAGCTTTCTTT
TRBV6-2/TRBV6-3	NA	TRBJ1-2	NA	CASSQNFYGYTF	TGTGCCAGCAGCCAAAACTTCTATGGCTACACCTTC
TRBV18	NA	TRBJ2-1	NA	CASSPRGSGETNEQFF	TGTGCCAGCTCACCTCGGGGGTCAGGGGAGACGAATGAGCAGTTCTTC
TRBV29-1	once	TRBJ1-1	TRBD1	CSVQGAGQGGEAFF	TGCAGCGTTCAAGGGGCGGGACAGGGGGGAGAAGCTTTCTTT